These 30 T cell receptor beta chains were sequenced from one sample in a study of T-cell memory formation after mild COVID-19. TCRdb reprocessed the 5' RACE reads via MiXCR and lists one record per CDR3 protein. In the table there are under 350,000 distinct CDR3 sequences, 15% to 20% of which are singletons. Sequenced sample: PBMCs or a T cell subset sorted from them (not recorded which). These receptors were obtained from a man aged 18 to 35 who had mild COVID-19 (a few samples of this study predate the infection). Cell type and time point are not known.

CDR3 bases: TGTGCCAGCAGTTTAACTCCCGCGGAGTTTGGCTACACCTTC. Amino acids: CASSLTPAEFGYTF. The V gene is TRBV12-3 or TRBV12-4, the J gene TRBJ1-2; the D is unclear. Trimming took 2 bases from V and 7 from J, leaving 14 bases between them. The CDR3 runs 14 residues.

Many counts were recorded for this clonotype. The chain joins TRBV7-9 to TRBJ2-1, with D unclear. Trimming removed 3 bases at V and 8 bases at J, with 14 bases between. The CDR3 has 14 amino acids. CDR1 SEHNR and CDR2 FQNEAQ come from the germline V gene (reference sequence). The CDR3 sequence: CASSFSPLEDEQFF. CDR3 coding DNA: TGTGCCAGCAGCTTCTCCCCCCTCGAGGATGAGCAGTTCTTC. The variable domain in full, completed from reference TRBV7-9 and TRBJ2-1, reads DTGVSQNPRHKITKRGQNVTFRCDPISEHNRLYWYRQTLGQGPEFLTYFQNEAQLEKSRLLSDRFSAERPKGSFSTLEIQRTEQGDSAMYLCASSFSPLEDEQFFGPGTRLTVL.

This clonotype was detected a few times. This rearrangement joins TRBV4-3 to TRBJ2-1, with D possibly being TRBD1 (7 bases). V was trimmed by 4 bases and J by 6 bases, leaving 16 bases between them. CDR3 length equals 15 residues. Germline V gene lookup returns CDR1 LGHNA and CDR2 YSLEER. The CDR3 region is CASSLMGGQINEQFF. CDR3 coding DNA: TGCGCCAGCAGCCTCATGGGGGGACAGATCAATGAGCAGTTCTTC.

This clonotype was counted between two and nine times. The CDR3 nucleotides are TGTGCCAGCAGTCCTCCCGGGGGGGGATATGGCTACACCTTC. Amino acid sequence: CASSPPGGGYGYTF. The V call is TRBV27, the J call TRBJ1-2; D may be TRBD1 (5 bases). This CDR3 spans 14 amino acids. Germline loops: CDR1 MNHEY, CDR2 SMNVEV (reference sequence). The ends were cut back, 5 bases at V and 5 bases at J, with 15 bases in the middle.

This clonotype was seen a few times. This chain joins TRBV6-5 and TRBJ2-1; D is ambiguous. The CDR3 spans 15 residues. The germline gives CDR1 MNHEY, CDR2 SVGAGI. Trimming shortened V by 11 bases and J by 4 bases, and 21 bases separated the two germline ends. In nucleotides, the CDR3 is TGTGCCTCCAGAACGACGGCAGGCCTATACAATGAGCAGTTCTTC. Translation gives CASRTTAGLYNEQFF.

The chain carries TRBV5-1 and TRBJ1-4; the D is unclear. The CDR3 length is 14 residues. With 4 bases removed from V and 0 bases from J, the gap between germline ends came to 7 bases. Per germline, CDR1 SGHRS and CDR2 YFSETQ. CDR3 in amino acids: CASSPSATNEKLFF. DNA for the CDR3: TGCGCCAGCAGCCCAAGCGCAACTAATGAAAAACTGTTTTTT.

This clonotype was found a few times. V usage is TRBV7-2 and J usage is TRBJ2-5, with D hard to call. V was shortened by 5 bases and J by 4 bases, with 8 bases between the two germline ends. This CDR3 region has 12 residues. The germline V gene has CDR1 SGHTA and CDR2 FQGNSA. The CDR3 spells CASSQVVETQYF. CDR3 sequence (DNA): TGTGCCAGCAGCCAGGTGGTAGAGACCCAGTACTTC.

V gene TRBV5-1 combines with J gene TRBJ1-1; no clear D gene. Per the germline V gene, CDR1 is SGHRS and CDR2 is YFSETQ. The CDR3 runs 14 residues. The V end was cut by 2 bases, the J end by 4 bases, with 12 bases between. The CDR3 here is CASSFRRRGTEAFF. The CDR3, as DNA: TGCGCCAGCAGCTTTCGCCGGAGAGGCACTGAAGCTTTCTTT.

The chain combines TRBV5-1 with TRBJ1-2; no clear D gene. This CDR3 is 17 amino acids long. The V gene lost 2 bases and the J gene lost 5 bases, with 22 bases spanning the gap. Germline V gene lookup returns CDR1 SGHRS and CDR2 YFSETQ. The CDR3 loop is CASSFTPRPERPYGYTF. As DNA, the CDR3 is TGCGCCAGCAGCTTTACACCTCGGCCGGAAAGACCTTATGGCTACACCTTC.

The chain employs TRBV9 and TRBJ2-3, with 14 bases lining up with TRBD2. V gave up 3 bases and J gave up 2 bases; unmatched junction bases: 5. Germline loops: CDR1 SGDLS, CDR2 YYNGEE. The CDR3 covers 17 residues. CDR3 region: CASSDGTSGGDTDTQYF. For the CDR3, the DNA is TGTGCCAGCAGCGACGGGACTAGCGGGGGAGACACAGATACGCAGTATTTT.

V and J are TRBV7-8 and TRBJ2-6; no clear D gene. The CDR3 contains 16 residues. V was clipped by 1 base and J by 0 bases, with 7 bases between them. Germline V gives CDR1 SGHVS, CDR2 FQNEAQ. The DNA for the CDR3 is TGTGCCAGCAGCTTAGACCGCGGCTCTGGGGCCAACGTCCTGACTTTC. Its protein is CASSLDRGSGANVLTF. Variable domain in full (rest from reference TRBV7-8 and TRBJ2-6): GAGVSQSPRYKVAKRGQDVALRCDPISGHVSLFWYQQALGQGPEFLTYFQNEAQLDKSGLPSDRFFAERPEGSVSTLKIQRTQQEDSAVYLCASSLDRGSGANVLTFGAGSRLTVL.

The chain is built from TRBV18 and TRBJ1-1; 9 nucleotides line up with TRBD1. With 3 bases clipped from V and 4 bases from J, the junction kept 6 bases outside the gene matches. The CDR3 has 15 residues. Germline lookup yields CDR1 KGHSH and CDR2 LQKENI. The CDR3 reads CASSPRTGEGTEAFF. CDR3 DNA: TGTGCCAGCTCACCGAGGACAGGGGAAGGCACTGAAGCTTTCTTT.

This clonotype appeared a few times. The chain is built from TRBV24-1 and TRBJ2-1, with 9 nucleotides matching TRBD2. Germline V gene sequence: CDR1 KGHDR, CDR2 SFDVKD. Losses at the gene ends were 9 bases for V and 6 bases for J; bases not matched to a gene: 5. The CDR3 has 13 residues. The CDR3 sequence is CATEGGGANEQFF. The CDR3 DNA is TGTGCCACCGAAGGCGGGGGGGCCAATGAGCAGTTCTTC.

CDR3 residues: CASCMEQGAFSGAFF. The CDR3 DNA reads TGTGCCAGCTGCATGGAACAGGGGGCTTTTTCCGGAGCTTTCTTT. The rearrangement joins TRBV2 to TRBJ1-1; 9 bases are a match to TRBD1. CDR1 is SNHLY and CDR2 is FYNNEI in the germline V gene. The length of the CDR3 is 15 residues. The V and J ends lost 8 bases and 10 bases, in that order; junction bases with no gene match: 17. Supplemented by reference TRBV2 and TRBJ1-1, the full variable domain reads EPEVTQTPSHQVTQMGQEVILRCVPISNHLYFYWYRQILGQKVEFLVSFYNNEISEKSEIFDDQFSVERPDGSNFTLKIRSTKLEDSAMYFCASCMEQGAFSGAFFGQGTRLTVV.

This clonotype has just one count. The chain couples TRBV15 to TRBJ2-3; D might be TRBD2 (6 bases). Trimming removed 0 bases at V and 1 base at J, with 11 bases between. Germline V gives CDR1 LNHNV, CDR2 YYDKDF (reference sequence). This CDR3 contains 16 residues. The CDR3 loop is CATSRDLPGGTDTQYF. CDR3 coding DNA: TGTGCCACCAGCAGAGATCTGCCGGGGGGCACAGATACGCAGTATTTT. Complete variable domain (other parts from reference TRBV15 and TRBJ2-3): DAMVIQNPRYQVTQFGKPVTLSCSQTLNHNVMYWYQQKSSQAPKLLFHYYDKDFNNEADTPDNFQSRRPNTSFCFLDIRSPGLGDTAMYLCATSRDLPGGTDTQYFGPGTRLTVL.

This clonotype was found a few times. J is TRBJ1-4 and V is TRBV7-9, with TRBD1 identical over 7 bases. The CDR3 loop spans 16 amino acids. V shed 5 bases and J 7 bases; nucleotides not matched to a gene: 13. CDR1 is SEHNR and CDR2 is FQNEAQ in the germline V gene (reference sequence). The CDR3 sequence is CASSTTTGAAGEKLFF. CDR3 nucleotides: TGTGCCAGCAGCACAACCACAGGGGCCGCGGGTGAAAAACTGTTTTTT.

This clonotype has just a few counts. J is TRBJ2-3 and V is TRBV10-3, with 7 bases identical to TRBD2. Germline CDR1 reads ENHRY; CDR2 reads SYGVKD. V shed 2 bases and J 2 bases; nucleotides not matched to a gene: 10. This CDR3 has 17 residues. The CDR3 reads CAISEPDAGDSTDTQYF. Here the CDR3 DNA reads TGTGCCATCAGTGAGCCAGATGCGGGGGACTCCACAGATACGCAGTATTTT.

This clonotype was seen many times. The rearrangement uses TRBV5-1 and TRBJ1-4; 8 bases match TRBD1. Germline V gives CDR1 SGHRS, CDR2 YFSETQ. The V segment lost 0 bases and the J segment 7 bases; nucleotides outside the gene matches: 5. This CDR3 is built from 15 residues. The CDR3 DNA reads as TGCGCCAGCAGCTTGGATGGACAGGGTGGTGAAAAACTGTTTTTT. Translation gives CASSLDGQGGEKLFF.

This clonotype was detected a few times. The rearrangement uses TRBV7-9 and TRBJ2-1; D uncertain. From germline, CDR1 is SEHNR and CDR2 FQNEAQ (reference sequence). CDR3 length: 15 amino acids. Trimming left V 5 bases short and J 2 bases short, with 13 bases between. As DNA, the CDR3 is TGTGCCAGCAGCCCCGCTGGGGTCCCCTACAATGAGCAGTTCTTC. The encoded protein is CASSPAGVPYNEQFF.

This clonotype has a handful of counts. The J gene is TRBJ1-2, the V gene TRBV5-1; D gene ambiguous. Trimming shortened V by 3 bases and J by 5 bases, and 11 bases separated the two germline ends. CDR1 is SGHRS and CDR2 is YFSETQ in the germline V gene. The CDR3 spans 13 residues. CDR3 sequence (DNA): TGCGCCAGCAGCTCCGATAGTCGTTATGGCTACACCTTC. This gives the protein CASSSDSRYGYTF.

The chain joins TRBV11-2 to TRBJ2-3; no clear D. CDR1 is SGHAT, CDR2 FQNNGV, per germline. The CDR3 is 15 residues long. V gave up 1 base and J gave up 2 bases, with 10 bases separating them. CDR3 nucleotides: TGTGCCAGCAGCTTAGCCCTGGGCAACACAGATACGCAGTATTTT. It is translated as CASSLALGNTDTQYF.

Only a few counts were recorded for this clonotype. The genes are TRBV5-1 and TRBJ2-2, with 7 bases identical to TRBD1. CDR1 is SGHRS, CDR2 YFSETQ, per germline. CDR3 length equals 16 residues. J lost 0 bases, V lost 3 bases, and 5 bases had no gene match. CDR3 sequence: CASSWTGTANTGELFF. The DNA of the CDR3 is TGCGCCAGCAGCTGGACCGGGACAGCGAACACCGGGGAGCTGTTTTTT.

V and J are TRBV20-1 and TRBJ1-2, with unresolved D. The V gene lost 1 base and the J gene lost 5 bases, with 11 bases spanning the gap. Germline values: CDR1 DFQATT, CDR2 SNEGSKA (reference sequence). This CDR3 comprises 13 residues. As DNA, the CDR3 is TGCAGTGCTAGAGCGCCGGGAGCTTATGGCTACACCTTC. It codes for CSARAPGAYGYTF.

The table lists this clonotype with many counts. V is TRBV2 and J is TRBJ1-1; TRBD1 agrees at 9 bases. Germline V CDR1 and CDR2: SNHLY, FYNNEI. V shed 5 bases and J 7 bases; nucleotides not matched to a gene: 5. CDR3 length: 13 residues. CDR3 in amino acids: CASSPGTGYEAFF. In DNA form, the CDR3 reads TGTGCCAGCAGTCCCGGGACAGGGTATGAAGCTTTCTTT.

The V gene is TRBV12-3 or TRBV12-4, the J gene TRBJ2-2; 7 nucleotides align to TRBD1. The V and J ends lost 7 bases and 6 bases, in that order; junction bases with no gene match: 11. This CDR3 spans 15 amino acids. CDR3 nucleotide sequence: TGTGCCAGCACCCCAGGGGGTTCCGGCGCCGGGGAGCTGTTTTTT. It encodes CASTPGGSGAGELFF.

The rearrangement links TRBV6-6 to TRBJ1-2, with D possibly being TRBD1 (6 bases). CDR3 length equals 16 residues. Between the trimmed V and J ends, which lost 0 bases and 5 bases, there was a span of 16 bases. Germline CDR1 is MNHNY and CDR2 is SVGAGI (reference sequence). The CDR3 sequence is CASSYSRSGDRYGYTF. Here the CDR3 DNA reads TGTGCCAGCAGTTACTCGAGGTCAGGGGATCGTTATGGCTACACCTTC.

The chain combines TRBV7-2 with TRBJ2-5; perhaps TRBD2 as D (5 bases). The CDR3 runs to 13 residues. Deletions cut 5 bases from V and 5 bases from J, with 12 bases between. Germline V gene sequence: CDR1 SGHTA, CDR2 FQGNSA. The CDR3 protein is CASSTGNGETQYF. CDR3 DNA: TGTGCCAGCAGCACGGGAAATGGGGAGACCCAGTACTTC.

This chain uses TRBV29-1 with TRBJ2-7, with D perhaps matching TRBD1 or TRBD2 (5 bases each). The CDR3 contains 13 residues. V lost 7 bases to trimming and J lost 3 bases, with 16 bases between them. Germline lookup yields CDR1 SQVTM and CDR2 ANQGSEA. The CDR3 DNA sequence: TGCAGCGGGTCCTGGGGGATCGGCTACGAGCAGTACTTC. Its protein is CSGSWGIGYEQYF.

This chain connects TRBV9 to TRBJ1-5, with D possibly TRBD1 on 6 matching bases. Germline V gene data show CDR1 as SGDLS and CDR2 as YYNGEE. This CDR3 contains 14 residues. With 3 bases removed from V and 6 bases from J, the gap between germline ends came to 13 bases. CDR3 sequence reads: CASSASGAGQPQHF. CDR3 DNA sequence: TGTGCCAGCAGCGCTTCAGGGGCGGGTCAGCCCCAGCATTTT.

This clonotype was seen repeatedly, ten times or more. This rearrangement joins TRBV20-1 to TRBJ2-3; D is possibly TRBD2 (6 bases). Trimming took off 1 base at V and 6 bases at J, with 8 bases between the two ends. The germline gives CDR1 DFQATT, CDR2 SNEGSKA (reference sequence). This CDR3 is 12 amino acids long. The CDR3 DNA sequence: TGCAGTGCTAGAGTTGGGGGGGATACGCAGTATTTT. Its protein product is CSARVGGDTQYF.